Listed here are 6 T cell receptor beta chains from one sample, sequenced in a study of PD-L1 blockade in urothelial cancer. Time point here: pretreatment peripheral blood. Using immunoSEQ multiplex PCR, the repertoire was profiled, and TCRdb retains in-frame clones only, with some absent. The sample consists of about 56,000 clones, about 85% of them appearing once. Source: PBMCs, taken around atezolizumab (anti-PD-L1) treatment. These receptors were collected from a man between 70 and 80 years old with urothelial cancer.

The V and J genes are TRBV9 and TRBJ1-4; 9 positions agree with TRBD1. This CDR3 comprises 16 residues. Germline values: CDR1 SGDLS, CDR2 YYNGEE. The V gene end was trimmed by 3 bases and the J gene end by 5 bases; junction bases not matched to a gene: 8. The CDR3 bases are TGTGCCAGCAGCGCCACCCCGGGACAGGGAAATGAAAAACTGTTTTTT. Translated, it gives CASSATPGQGNEKLFF.

V gene TRBV18 combines with J gene TRBJ2-1; 10 positions agree with TRBD1. The V gene's germline CDR1 is KGHSH and CDR2 LQKENI. CDR3 length equals 15 residues. Unmatched junction bases numbered 4, after V lost 3 bases and J lost 5 bases. The CDR3 DNA reads TGTGCCAGCTCACCTACCGGGACAGGGGACAATGAGCAGTTCTTC. Translation: CASSPTGTGDNEQFF.

The chain has TRBV23-1 and TRBJ2-5, with a possible D match to TRBD1 (6 bases). TRBV23-1 is marked as an open reading frame, function uncertain. This CDR3 has 12 amino acids. Deletions cut 6 bases from V and 2 bases from J, with 7 bases between. Here the CDR3 DNA reads TGCGCCAGCAGGGACAGACAAGAGACCCAGTACTTC. Encoded protein: CASRDRQETQYF.

CDR3 sequence (DNA): TGTGCCAGCAGTTACTCGCATGAGCTTAGCAATCAGCCCCAGCATTTT. Translation: CASSYSHELSNQPQHF. The chain couples TRBV6-6 to TRBJ1-5; no reliable D call. The CDR3 runs 16 residues. The V gene's germline CDR1 is MNHNY and CDR2 SVGAGI (reference sequence). V lost 0 bases and J 0 bases, leaving 9 bases between the germline ends.

V is TRBV6-5 and J is TRBJ2-1, with 11 positions matching TRBD2. The V gene end was trimmed by 0 bases and the J gene end by 8 bases; junction bases not matched to a gene: 3. This CDR3 is built from 15 residues. Germline lookup yields CDR1 MNHEY and CDR2 SVGAGI. The CDR3 loop is CASSYSTSGRHEQFF. The CDR3 bases are TGTGCCAGCAGTTACTCTACTAGCGGGAGACATGAGCAGTTCTTC.

For the CDR3, the DNA is TGTGCCAGTAGTGGGACAGGGTGGACTGAAGCTTTCTTT. This translates into CASSGTGWTEAFF. V is TRBV19 and J is TRBJ1-1, with TRBD1 matching 9 bases. The V and J ends lost 5 bases and 5 bases, in that order; junction bases with no gene match: 3. The V gene's germline CDR1 is LNHDA and CDR2 SQIVND (reference sequence). The CDR3 extends over 13 amino acids.